Detailed here is one T cell receptor (beta chain). No antigen is known for it. The V gene's germline CDR1 is MNHEY and CDR2 SVGAGI. Trimming took 2 bases from V and 7 from J, leaving 11 bases between them. The CDR3 runs 13 residues. This sample was taken from a study of T cell responses to AZD1222 COVID-19 vaccine. The repertoire was sequenced with immunoSEQ multiplex PCR; TCRdb's copy has only in-frame clones and lacks some. The data contain 100,000 to 150,000 clones, approximately 85% of them singletons. The study's findings and limits: Spike as a whole was targeted by vaccine-associated CD4 TCRs, dominant at 160-218 and 743-854. Reportedly, nearly half of unique spike TCRs recognized epitopes outside B.1.351/B.1.1.7 mutations.

Specimen: peripheral blood, collected on day 0 of AZD1222 vaccination. This receptor was taken from an adult in good health. The chain joins TRBV6-5 to TRBJ1-2, with D hard to call. CDR3 in amino acids: CASSYRPAGGYTF. CDR3 nucleotide sequence: TGTGCCAGCAGTTACAGGCCGGCGGGTGGCTACACCTTC.